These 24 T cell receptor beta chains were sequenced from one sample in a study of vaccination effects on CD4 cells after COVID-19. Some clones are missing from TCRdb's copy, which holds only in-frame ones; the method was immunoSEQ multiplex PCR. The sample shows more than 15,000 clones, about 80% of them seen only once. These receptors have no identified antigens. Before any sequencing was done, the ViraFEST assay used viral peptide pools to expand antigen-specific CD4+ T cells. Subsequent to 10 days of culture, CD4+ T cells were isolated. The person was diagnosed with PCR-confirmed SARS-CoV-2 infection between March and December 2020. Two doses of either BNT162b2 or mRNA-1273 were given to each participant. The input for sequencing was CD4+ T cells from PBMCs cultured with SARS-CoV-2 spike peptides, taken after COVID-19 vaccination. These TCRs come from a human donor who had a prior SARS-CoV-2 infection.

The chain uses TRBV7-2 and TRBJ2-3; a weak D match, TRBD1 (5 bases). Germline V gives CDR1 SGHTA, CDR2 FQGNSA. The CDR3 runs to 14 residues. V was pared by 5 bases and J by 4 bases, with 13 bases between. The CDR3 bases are TGTGCCAGCAGCCCCCGACAGTTGGCAGATACGCAGTATTTT. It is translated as CASSPRQLADTQYF. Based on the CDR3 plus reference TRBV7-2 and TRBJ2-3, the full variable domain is GAGVSQSPSNKVTEKGKDVELRCDPISGHTALYWYRQSLGQGLEFLIYFQGNSAPDKSGLPSDRFSAERTGGSVSTLTIQRTQQEDSAVYLCASSPRQLADTQYFGPGTRLTVL.

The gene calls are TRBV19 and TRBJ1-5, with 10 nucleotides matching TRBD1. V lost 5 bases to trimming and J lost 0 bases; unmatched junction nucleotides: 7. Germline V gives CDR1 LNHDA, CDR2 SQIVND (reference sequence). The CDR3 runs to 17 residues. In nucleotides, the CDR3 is TGTGCCAGTAGTGCCCGGGACAGGGGAAATAGCAATCAGCCCCAGCATTTT. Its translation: CASSARDRGNSNQPQHF.

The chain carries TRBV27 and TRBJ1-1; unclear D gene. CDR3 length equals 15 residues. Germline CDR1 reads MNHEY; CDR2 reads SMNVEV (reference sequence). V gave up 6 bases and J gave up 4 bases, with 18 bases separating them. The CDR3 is CASSPGWGASTEAFF. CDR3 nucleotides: TGTGCCAGCAGCCCCGGTTGGGGAGCGAGCACTGAAGCTTTCTTT.

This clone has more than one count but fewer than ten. The CDR3 sequence is CAISGVGRSSYNEQFF. CDR3 coding DNA: TGTGCCATCAGTGGGGTTGGGCGAAGTTCCTACAATGAGCAGTTCTTC. The V and J genes are TRBV10-3 and TRBJ2-1; D is unclear. V lost 4 bases to trimming and J lost 1 base, with 14 bases between them. The CDR3 has 16 residues. CDR1 and CDR2 from the germline V gene are ENHRY and SYGVKD.

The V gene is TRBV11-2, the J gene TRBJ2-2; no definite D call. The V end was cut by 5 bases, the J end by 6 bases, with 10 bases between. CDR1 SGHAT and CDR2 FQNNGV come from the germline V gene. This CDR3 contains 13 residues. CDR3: CASSLLLSGELFF. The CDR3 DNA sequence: TGTGCCAGCAGCCTCTTATTGTCCGGGGAGCTGTTTTTT.

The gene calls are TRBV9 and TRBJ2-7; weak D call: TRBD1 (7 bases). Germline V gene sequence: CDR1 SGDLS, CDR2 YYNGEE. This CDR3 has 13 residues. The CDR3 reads CREHGDRDYEQYF. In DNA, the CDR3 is TGTCGGGAGCACGGGGACAGAGACTACGAGCAGTACTTC.

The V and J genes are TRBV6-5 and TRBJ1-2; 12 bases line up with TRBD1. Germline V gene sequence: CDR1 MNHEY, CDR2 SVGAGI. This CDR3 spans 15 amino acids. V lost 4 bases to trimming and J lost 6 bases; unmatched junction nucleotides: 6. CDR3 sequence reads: CASSWQGQGADGYTF. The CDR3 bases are TGTGCCAGCAGTTGGCAGGGACAGGGGGCGGATGGCTACACCTTC.

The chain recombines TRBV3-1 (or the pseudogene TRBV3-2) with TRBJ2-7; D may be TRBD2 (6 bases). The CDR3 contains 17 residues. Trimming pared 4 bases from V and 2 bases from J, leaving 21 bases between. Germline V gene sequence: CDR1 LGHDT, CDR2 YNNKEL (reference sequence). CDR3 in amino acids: CASSPRGAVGSTYEQYF. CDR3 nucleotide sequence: TGTGCCAGCAGCCCACGCGGGGCAGTCGGGAGCACCTACGAGCAGTACTTC.

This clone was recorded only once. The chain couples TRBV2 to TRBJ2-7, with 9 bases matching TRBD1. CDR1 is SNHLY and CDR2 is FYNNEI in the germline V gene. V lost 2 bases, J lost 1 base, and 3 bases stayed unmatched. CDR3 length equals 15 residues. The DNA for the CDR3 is TGTGCCAGCAGTGAACACAGGGGGCTATCCTACGAGCAGTACTTC. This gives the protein CASSEHRGLSYEQYF.

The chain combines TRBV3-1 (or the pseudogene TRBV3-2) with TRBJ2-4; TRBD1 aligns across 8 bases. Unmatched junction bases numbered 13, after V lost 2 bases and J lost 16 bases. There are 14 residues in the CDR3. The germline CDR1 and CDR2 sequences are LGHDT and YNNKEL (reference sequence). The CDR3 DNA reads TGTGCCAGCAGCCAAAGGCCGGGACAGGAGAAAAGATACTTC. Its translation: CASSQRPGQEKRYF.

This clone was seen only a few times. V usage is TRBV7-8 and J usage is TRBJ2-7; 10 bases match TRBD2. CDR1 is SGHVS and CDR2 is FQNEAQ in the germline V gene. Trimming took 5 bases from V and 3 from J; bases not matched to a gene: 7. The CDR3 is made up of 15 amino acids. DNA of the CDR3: TGTGCCAGCAGCAGAATAGCGGGAGGTATCTACGAGCAGTACTTC. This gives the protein CASSRIAGGIYEQYF.

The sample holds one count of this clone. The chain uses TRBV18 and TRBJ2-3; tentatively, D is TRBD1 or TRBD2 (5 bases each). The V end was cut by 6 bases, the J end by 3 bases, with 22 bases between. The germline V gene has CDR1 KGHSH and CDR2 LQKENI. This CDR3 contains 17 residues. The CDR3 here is CASSRNPGTQRTDTQYF. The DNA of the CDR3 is TGTGCCAGCTCCCGAAACCCCGGGACCCAGAGAACAGATACGCAGTATTTT.

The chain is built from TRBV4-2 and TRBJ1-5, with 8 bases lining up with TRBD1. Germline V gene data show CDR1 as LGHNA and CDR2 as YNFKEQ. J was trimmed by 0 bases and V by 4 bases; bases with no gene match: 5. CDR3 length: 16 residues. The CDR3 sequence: CASSRQGADSNQPQHF. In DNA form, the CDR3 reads TGTGCCAGCAGCCGCCAGGGGGCTGATAGCAATCAGCCCCAGCATTTT.

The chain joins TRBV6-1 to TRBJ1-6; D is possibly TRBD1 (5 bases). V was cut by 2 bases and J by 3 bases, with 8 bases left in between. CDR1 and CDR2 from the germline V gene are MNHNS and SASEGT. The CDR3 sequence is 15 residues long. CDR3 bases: TGTGCCAGCAGTGAACAGGGTCTCTATAATTCACCCCTCCACTTT. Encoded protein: CASSEQGLYNSPLHF.

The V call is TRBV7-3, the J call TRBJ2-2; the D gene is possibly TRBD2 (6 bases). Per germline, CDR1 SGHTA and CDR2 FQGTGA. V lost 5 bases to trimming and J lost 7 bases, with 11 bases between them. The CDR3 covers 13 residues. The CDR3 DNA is TGTGCCAGCAGCCCCCAGACTAGCGGGGAGCTGTTTTTT. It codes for CASSPQTSGELFF.

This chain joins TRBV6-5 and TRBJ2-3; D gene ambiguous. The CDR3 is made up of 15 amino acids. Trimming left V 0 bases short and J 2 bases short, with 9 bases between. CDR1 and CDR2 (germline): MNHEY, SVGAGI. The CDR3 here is CASSYSKRTTDTQYF. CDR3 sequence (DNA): TGTGCCAGCAGTTACTCAAAGAGAACCACAGATACGCAGTATTTT.

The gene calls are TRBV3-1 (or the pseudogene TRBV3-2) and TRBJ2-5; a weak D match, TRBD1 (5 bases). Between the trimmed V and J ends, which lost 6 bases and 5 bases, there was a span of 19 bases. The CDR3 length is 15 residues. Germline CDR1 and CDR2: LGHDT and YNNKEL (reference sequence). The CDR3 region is CASSGAGSLMETQYF. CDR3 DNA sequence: TGTGCCAGCAGTGGGGCCGGTTCGTTAATGGAGACCCAGTACTTC.

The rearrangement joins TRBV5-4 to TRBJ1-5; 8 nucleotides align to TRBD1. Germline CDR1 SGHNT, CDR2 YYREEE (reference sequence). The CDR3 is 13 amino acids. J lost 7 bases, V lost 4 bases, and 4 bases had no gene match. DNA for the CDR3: TGTGCCAGCAGCGGAGGACAGGGCCAGCCCCAGCATTTT. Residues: CASSGGQGQPQHF.

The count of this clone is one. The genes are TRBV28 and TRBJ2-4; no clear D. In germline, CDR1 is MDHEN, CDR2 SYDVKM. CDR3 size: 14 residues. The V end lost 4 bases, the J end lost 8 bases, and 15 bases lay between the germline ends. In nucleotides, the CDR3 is TGTGCCAGCAGTTGGGTAGGGCAGTTAGACATTCAGTACTTC. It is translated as CASSWVGQLDIQYF.

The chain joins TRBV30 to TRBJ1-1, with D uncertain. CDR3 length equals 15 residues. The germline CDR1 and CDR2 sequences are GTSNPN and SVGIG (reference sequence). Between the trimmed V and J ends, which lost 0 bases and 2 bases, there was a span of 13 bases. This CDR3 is CAWSVVSLINTEAFF. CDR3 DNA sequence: TGTGCCTGGAGTGTCGTAAGCCTAATAAACACTGAAGCTTTCTTT.

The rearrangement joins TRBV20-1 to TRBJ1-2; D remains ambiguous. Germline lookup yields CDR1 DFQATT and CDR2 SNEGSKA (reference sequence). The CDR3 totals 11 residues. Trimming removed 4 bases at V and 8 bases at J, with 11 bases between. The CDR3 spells CSANTEGGYTF. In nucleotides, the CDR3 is TGCAGTGCTAACACTGAGGGCGGCTACACCTTC.

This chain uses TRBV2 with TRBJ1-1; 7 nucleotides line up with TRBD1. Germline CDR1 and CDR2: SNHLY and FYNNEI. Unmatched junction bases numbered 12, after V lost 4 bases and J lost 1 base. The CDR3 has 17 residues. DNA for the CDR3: TGTGCCAGCAGTGGCCCGCGTTCCAACAGGGGGAACACTGAAGCTTTCTTT. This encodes CASSGPRSNRGNTEAFF.

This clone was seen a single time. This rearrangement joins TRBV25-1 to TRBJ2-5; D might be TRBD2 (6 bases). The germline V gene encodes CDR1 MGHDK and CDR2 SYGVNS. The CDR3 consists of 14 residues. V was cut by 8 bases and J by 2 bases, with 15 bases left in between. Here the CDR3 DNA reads TGTGCCAGCGGGGGTTTGGGGGGACAAGAGACCCAGTACTTC. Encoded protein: CASGGLGGQETQYF. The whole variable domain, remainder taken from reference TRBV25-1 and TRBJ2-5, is EADIYQTPRYLVIGTGKKITLECSQTMGHDKMYWYQQDPGMELHLIHYSYGVNSTEKGDLSSESTVSRIRTEHFPLTLESARPSHTSQYLCASGGLGGQETQYFGPGTRLLVL.

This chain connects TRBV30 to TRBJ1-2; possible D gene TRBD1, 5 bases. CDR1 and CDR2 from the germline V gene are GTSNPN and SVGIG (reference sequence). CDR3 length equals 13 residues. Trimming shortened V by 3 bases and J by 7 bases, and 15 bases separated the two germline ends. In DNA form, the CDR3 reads TGTGCCTGGAGCGGCGGGGGGGGTCCTGGCTACACCTTC. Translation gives CAWSGGGGPGYTF. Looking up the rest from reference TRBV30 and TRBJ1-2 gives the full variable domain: SQTIHQWPATLVQPVGSPLSLECTVEGTSNPNLYWYRQAAGRGLQLLFYSVGIGQISSEVPQNLSASRPQDRQFILSSKKLLLSDSGFYLCAWSGGGGPGYTFGSGTRLTVV.